These 27 T cell receptor beta chains originate from one sample sequenced in a study of shared clonotypes between healthy human individuals (dated by TCRdb to about 2020). The library was made by the immunoSEQ multiplex PCR assay. TCRdb took over this immuneACCESS table, retaining in-frame rearrangements with V and J assigned. Such tables are incomplete; in checked studies, under half of the missing clones stem from an unresolved V gene, and the remainder is unexplained. Here the sample has about 1 million clones; roughly 80% occur a single time. The top ten hold less than 1.5% of the sample. The sample consisted of memory CD4+ T cells sorted from blood. The sample's cell subset or site, from its label and the paper: CD45RA-negative fraction. The receptors shown here come from a young man in good health.

The chain uses TRBV29-1 and TRBJ2-3; tentatively, D is TRBD1 or TRBD2 (5 bases each). Germline values: CDR1 SQVTM, CDR2 ANQGSEA. Trimming stripped 3 bases from V and 2 bases from J, with 18 bases between. This CDR3 contains 16 residues. CDR3 sequence: CSVDKIVGDLTDTQYF. The DNA for the CDR3 is TGCAGCGTTGATAAAATCGTAGGGGACCTCACAGATACGCAGTATTTT.

A few counts support this clone. V gene TRBV6-1 combines with J gene TRBJ1-2; maybe TRBD1 (6 bases). There are 12 residues in the CDR3. Germline assignment: CDR1 MNHNS and CDR2 SASEGT. Trimming shortened V by 7 bases and J by 2 bases, and 8 bases separated the two germline ends. CDR3: CASTTGNYGYTF. The CDR3 region has the DNA TGTGCCAGCACCACAGGGAACTATGGCTACACCTTC.

V and J are TRBV19 and TRBJ1-2; 10 nucleotides agree with TRBD1. With V trimmed by 5 bases and J by 4 bases, 10 bases remained unmatched. Germline-derived CDR1 and CDR2 are LNHDA and SQIVND (reference sequence). The CDR3 consists of 16 residues. Here the CDR3 reads CASSPGQGRGGYGYTF. The CDR3 nucleotides read TGTGCCAGTAGTCCGGGACAGGGGCGTGGTGGCTATGGCTACACCTTC. Drawing the rest from reference TRBV19 and TRBJ1-2, the complete variable domain is DGGITQSPKYLFRKEGQNVTLSCEQNLNHDAMYWYRQDPGQGLRLIYYSQIVNDFQKGDIAEGYSVSREKKESFPLTVTSAQKNPTAFYLCASSPGQGRGGYGYTFGSGTRLTVV.

The chain links TRBV7-2 to TRBJ1-2, with D tentatively TRBD1 (6 bases). The CDR3 spans 14 residues. V was trimmed by 6 bases and J by 8 bases, leaving 19 bases between them. The germline gives CDR1 SGHTA, CDR2 FQGNSA. The CDR3 sequence: CASSPPGGGRGYTF. The CDR3, as DNA: TGTGCCAGCAGTCCACCCGGCGGGGGGCGCGGCTACACCTTC.

V is TRBV5-1 and J is TRBJ2-3; D may correspond to TRBD1 or TRBD2 (6 bases each). Germline assignment: CDR1 SGHRS and CDR2 YFSETQ. V lost 4 bases, J lost 3 bases, and 18 bases lay in between. This CDR3 spans 16 amino acids. This CDR3 reads CASSPRSEGGTDTQYF. The CDR3 DNA follows: TGCGCCAGCAGCCCGCGGTCCGAAGGGGGGACAGATACGCAGTATTTT.

This chain uses TRBV29-1 with TRBJ1-2; 10 bases are shared with TRBD1. This CDR3 is built from 15 residues. V lost 7 bases and J lost 2; bases outside the gene matches: 10. Germline assignment: CDR1 SQVTM and CDR2 ANQGSEA. DNA of the CDR3: TGCAGCGCCCAAAAGGGGACAGGGGCGAACTATGGCTACACCTTC. Encoded protein: CSAQKGTGANYGYTF.

This clone was recorded only once. The chain carries TRBV5-1 and TRBJ2-7; 11 bases are a match to TRBD2. Trimming took 3 bases from V and 1 from J; bases not matched to a gene: 3. The CDR3 is made up of 15 amino acids. CDR1 and CDR2 from the germline V gene are SGHRS and YFSETQ. The CDR3 DNA reads as TGCGCCAGCAGCTCCCCTAGCGGGGGGTCCTACGAGCAGTACTTC. Its protein is CASSSPSGGSYEQYF.

This clone was seen a few times. Other DNA sequences in the sample encode the same CDR3. This chain connects TRBV6-5 to TRBJ2-1; 14 positions match TRBD2. V lost 6 bases and J lost 6; bases outside the gene matches: 4. This CDR3 spans 15 amino acids. Germline loops: CDR1 MNHEY, CDR2 SVGAGI. The CDR3 DNA is TGTGCCAGCAGCAGGGGACTAGCGGGGGTCAATGAGCAGTTCTTC. Its protein is CASSRGLAGVNEQFF.

J is TRBJ1-2 and V is TRBV7-8; D might be TRBD1 (6 bases). Germline V CDR1 and CDR2: SGHVS, FQNEAQ. There are 15 residues in the CDR3. V was pared by 2 bases and J by 5 bases, with 15 bases between. The CDR3 DNA follows: TGTGCCAGCAGCTTATTTCAGGGGAACCCTTATGGCTACACCTTC. This gives the protein CASSLFQGNPYGYTF.

This clone turned up a few times. The chain joins TRBV10-3 to TRBJ2-7, with a tentative D call TRBD1 (5 bases). The CDR3 covers 13 residues. V lost 6 bases, J lost 1 base, and 10 bases lay in between. Looked up from germline, CDR1 is ENHRY and CDR2 is SYGVKD. This CDR3 reads CAISAQVSYEQYF. As DNA, the CDR3 is TGTGCCATCAGCGCACAGGTATCCTACGAGCAGTACTTC.

In nucleotides, the CDR3 is TGTGCCAGCAGCTTGGAGGGGGCCCATCAGCCCCAGCATTTT. Its translation is CASSLEGAHQPQHF. This sequence joins TRBV5-4 and TRBJ1-5; 7 bases align to TRBD1. In germline, CDR1 is SGHNT, CDR2 YYREEE (reference sequence). V lost 0 bases, J lost 5 bases, and 2 bases stayed unmatched. This CDR3 is 14 amino acids long.

This chain connects TRBV28 to TRBJ2-3, with 7 bases matching TRBD2. The CDR3 extends over 14 amino acids. Unmatched junction bases numbered 9, after V lost 2 bases and J lost 10 bases. CDR1 and CDR2 (germline): MDHEN, SYDVKM. This CDR3 is CASSLRTRFEAQYF. The CDR3 nucleotides read TGTGCCAGCAGTTTACGGACTAGGTTTGAGGCGCAGTATTTT.

This clone appeared a single time. This chain joins TRBV2 and TRBJ1-4, with D perhaps TRBD1 (5 bases). This CDR3 has 13 amino acids. With 7 bases removed from V and 0 bases from J, the gap between germline ends came to 6 bases. CDR1 and CDR2 (germline): SNHLY, FYNNEI. The CDR3 here is CASTGPTNEKLFF. Here the CDR3 DNA reads TGTGCCAGCACGGGGCCAACTAATGAAAAACTGTTTTTT.

This clone showed up just once. The rearrangement uses TRBV10-3 and TRBJ1-2; TRBD1 is a possible D gene (5 bases). Trimming removed 3 bases from V and 6 bases from J, with 14 bases in between. CDR1 and CDR2 from the germline V gene are ENHRY and SYGVKD. CDR3 length equals 14 residues. Here the CDR3 reads CAISEGVRENGYTF. The DNA of the CDR3 is TGTGCCATCAGTGAAGGGGTCAGGGAGAATGGCTACACCTTC.

The V and J genes are TRBV7-2 and TRBJ2-1; 9 nucleotides line up with TRBD2. The V segment lost 2 bases and the J segment 9 bases; nucleotides outside the gene matches: 8. CDR1 is SGHTA, CDR2 FQGNSA, per germline. The CDR3 contains 15 residues. CDR3 sequence: CASSLRGRAGAEQFF. CDR3 DNA sequence: TGTGCCAGCAGCTTACGCGGGAGGGCCGGAGCTGAGCAGTTCTTC.

The V and J genes are TRBV25-1 and TRBJ2-6, with D hard to call. The CDR3 runs to 15 residues. Germline lookup yields CDR1 MGHDK and CDR2 SYGVNS. V lost 3 bases and J 2 bases, leaving 8 bases between the germline ends. In DNA, the CDR3 is TGTGCCAGCAGTGACGACCAACCTGGGGCCAACGTCCTGACTTTC. This sequence encodes CASSDDQPGANVLTF. Full variable domain (rest looked up from reference TRBV25-1 and TRBJ2-6): EADIYQTPRYLVIGTGKKITLECSQTMGHDKMYWYQQDPGMELHLIHYSYGVNSTEKGDLSSESTVSRIRTEHFPLTLESARPSHTSQYLCASSDDQPGANVLTFGAGSRLTVL.

V is TRBV9 and J is TRBJ2-5; 7 bases fit TRBD1. Losses at the gene ends were 5 bases for V and 1 base for J; bases not matched to a gene: 8. This CDR3 region has 15 residues. Germline V CDR1 and CDR2: SGDLS, YYNGEE. CDR3 region: CASSWAGGIQETQYF. In DNA, the CDR3 is TGTGCCAGCAGTTGGGCAGGGGGAATCCAAGAGACCCAGTACTTC.

V is TRBV7-2 and J is TRBJ1-1; D gene uncertain. The V end was cut by 1 base, the J end by 4 bases, with 7 bases between. There are 13 residues in the CDR3. The germline V gene encodes CDR1 SGHTA and CDR2 FQGNSA. The CDR3 here is CASSLDGSTEAFF. The CDR3 coding sequence is TGTGCCAGCAGCTTAGACGGGAGCACTGAAGCTTTCTTT. Based on the CDR3 plus reference TRBV7-2 and TRBJ1-1, the full variable domain is GAGVSQSPSNKVTEKGKDVELRCDPISGHTALYWYRQSLGQGLEFLIYFQGNSAPDKSGLPSDRFSAERTGGSVSTLTIQRTQQEDSAVYLCASSLDGSTEAFFGQGTRLTVV.

In its sample, this clone was seen a few times. The genes are TRBV5-4 and TRBJ1-4; 7 bases match TRBD1. Trimming at V came to 3 bases and at J to 5 bases, leaving 4 bases not matched to a gene. This CDR3 contains 14 residues. Germline CDR1 and CDR2: SGHNT and YYREEE (reference sequence). As DNA, the CDR3 is TGTGCCAGCAGCTGGGGACAGCAAAATGAAAAACTGTTTTTT. Its translation is CASSWGQQNEKLFF.

This chain connects TRBV6-6 to TRBJ1-1; 10 bases line up with TRBD1. Germline CDR1 is MNHNY and CDR2 is SVGAGI (reference sequence). The CDR3 extends over 14 amino acids. Unmatched junction bases numbered 6, after V lost 5 bases and J lost 6 bases. As DNA, the CDR3 is TGTGCCAGCAGTCCGGGACAGGGGTTCGCTGAAGCTTTCTTT. It yields the protein CASSPGQGFAEAFF.

The chain is built from TRBV5-6 and TRBJ2-7; D possibly corresponds to TRBD2 (6 bases). There are 13 residues in the CDR3. Germline-derived CDR1 and CDR2 are SGHDT and YYEEEE. The germline V and J ends were trimmed by 4 bases and 6 bases, with 14 bases remaining between them. The CDR3 spells CASSNLRGGEQYF. The CDR3 coding sequence is TGTGCCAGCAGCAACCTCCGGGGAGGCGAGCAGTACTTC.

The chain recombines TRBV19 with TRBJ2-2; 7 bases are shared with TRBD1. Germline V gives CDR1 LNHDA, CDR2 SQIVND (reference sequence). This CDR3 has 16 amino acids. V was pared by 7 bases and J by 2 bases, with 10 bases of the junction left unmatched. CDR3: CASTDRAGGNTGELFF. Written as DNA, the CDR3 is TGTGCCAGTACCGATAGGGCAGGGGGTAACACCGGGGAGCTGTTTTTT.

This clone was detected a few times. This rearrangement joins TRBV15 to TRBJ2-1; D may correspond to TRBD1 or TRBD2 (6 bases each). There are 16 residues in the CDR3. V lost 0 bases, J lost 8 bases, and 17 bases lay in between. Germline CDR1 reads LNHNV; CDR2 reads YYDKDF (reference sequence). DNA of the CDR3: TGTGCCACCAGCAGAGACCGGAGGGGGGCTGGGGATGAGCAGTTCTTC. Protein sequence: CATSRDRRGAGDEQFF.

V and J are TRBV5-1 and TRBJ1-2, with TRBD1 matching 9 bases. The CDR3 totals 16 residues. The ends lost 0 bases at V and 6 bases at J; junction bases unmatched: 9. Germline CDR1 reads SGHRS; CDR2 reads YFSETQ. The CDR3 coding sequence is TGCGCCAGCAGCTTGGGGTTACCGGGACAGGGCGATGGCTACACCTTC. It codes for CASSLGLPGQGDGYTF.

In this sample, this clone turned up once. This chain links TRBV23-1 with TRBJ1-6; TRBD1 is a possible D gene (5 bases). TRBV23-1 is labeled an ORF, and its function is uncertain. The V end was cut by 3 bases, the J end by 6 bases, with 12 bases between. This CDR3 is 15 amino acids long. The CDR3 DNA sequence: TGCGCCAGCAGTCACGCCTGGGGGATTAATTCACCCCTCCACTTT. As protein: CASSHAWGINSPLHF.

This clone appeared a few times. The CDR3, as DNA: TGTGCCTGGAAACCCTGGGCAGAAAAAAACACTGAAGCTTTCTTT. This sequence encodes CAWKPWAEKNTEAFF. The chain couples TRBV30 to TRBJ1-1; no definite D call. Germline CDR1 reads GTSNPN; CDR2 reads SVGIG (reference sequence). The CDR3 extends over 15 amino acids. V was shortened by 4 bases and J by 2 bases, with 17 bases between the two germline ends.

This clone was observed once. This sequence joins TRBV4-1 and TRBJ2-1, with D maybe TRBD1 (5 bases). V dropped 4 bases and J dropped 6 bases, with 13 bases sitting between them. The germline V gene has CDR1 MGHRA and CDR2 YSYEKL. CDR3 size: 14 residues. CDR3 in amino acids: CASSRLQESNEQFF. The CDR3 DNA follows: TGCGCCAGCAGCCGATTACAGGAGTCCAATGAGCAGTTCTTC.